The 27 T cell receptor beta chains given below trace back to one sample, sequenced in a study of T cells in Graves' hyperthyroidism and ophthalmopathy. Researchers took RNA transcripts and amplified the TCR beta CDR3 regions from them. HTBI primers were employed in a first-round RT-PCR of the TCR CDR3. TCRdb redid the calling of the multiplex PCR reads with MiXCR, one entry per CDR3 protein. The sample holds around 420,000 distinct CDR3 sequences, approximately 13% seen once. Sequenced input: blood. Receptors originate from a woman aged 18-35 years with Graves' hyperthyroidism.

The chain links TRBV6-5 to TRBJ1-6; D is possibly TRBD1 (6 bases). The CDR3 is 17 residues long. V was clipped by 3 bases and J by 11 bases, with 23 bases between them. The germline V gene has CDR1 MNHEY and CDR2 SVGAGI. The CDR3 region is CASSYIGQGSEGPPLHF. For the CDR3, the DNA is TGTGCCAGCAGTTATATCGGCCAGGGGTCTGAGGGCCCACCCCTCCACTTT.

This clonotype appeared many times. V usage is TRBV7-2 and J usage is TRBJ2-1; D unresolved. The CDR3 spans 15 residues. Germline assignment: CDR1 SGHTA and CDR2 FQGNSA. The germline V and J ends were trimmed by 1 base and 1 base, with 8 bases remaining between them. The CDR3 DNA sequence: TGTGCCAGCAGCTTAGACGTAGGGTCCTACAATGAGCAGTTCTTC. It encodes CASSLDVGSYNEQFF.

Many counts were recorded for this clonotype. CDR3 nucleotides: TGTGCCAGTAACCCGACGTCGGGAGTGGATGGCTACACCTTC. It is translated as CASNPTSGVDGYTF. This chain uses TRBV19 with TRBJ1-2; D ambiguous. The V and J ends lost 7 bases and 6 bases respectively, with 18 bases between them. Germline V gene sequence: CDR1 LNHDA, CDR2 SQIVND (reference sequence). The CDR3 is 14 amino acids.

This clonotype showed up just a few times. A much larger clone lies one base from this, so it may be a read error. The chain links TRBV6-1 to TRBJ1-2; D is perhaps TRBD1 (6 bases). Trimming pared 2 bases from V and 7 bases from J, leaving 11 bases between. The CDR3 spans 13 residues. The V gene's germline CDR1 is MNHNS and CDR2 SASEGT. The CDR3 loop reads CASSEPGDTGYTF. Here the CDR3 DNA reads TGTGCCAGCAGTGAACCCGGGGACACTGGCTACACCTTC.

CDR3 DNA: TGCAGTGCTAGAGACCAAGCGGGAGCCGTCAATGAGCAGTTCTTC. Translation gives CSARDQAGAVNEQFF. The V gene is TRBV20-1, the J gene TRBJ2-1; 8 bases fit TRBD2. The V gene end was trimmed by 0 bases and the J gene end by 6 bases; junction bases not matched to a gene: 7. The CDR3 consists of 15 residues. From germline, CDR1 is DFQATT and CDR2 SNEGSKA (reference sequence).

This clonotype was seen many times. The rearrangement joins TRBV2 to TRBJ1-2; TRBD1 might be the D (5 bases). This CDR3 has 15 residues. The V and J ends lost 4 bases and 8 bases respectively, with 20 bases between them. Germline values: CDR1 SNHLY, CDR2 FYNNEI. The CDR3 DNA follows: TGTGCCAGCAGTGCCCAATGGGGTCAGGGCAACGGCTACACCTTC. Residues: CASSAQWGQGNGYTF.

This clonotype has a count of ten or more. For the CDR3, the DNA is TGTGCCAGCAGTATCGGACAGGGTCTACTGAACACTGAAGCTTTCTTT. Translating it yields CASSIGQGLLNTEAFF. The chain joins TRBV28 to TRBJ1-1, with TRBD1 identical over 8 bases. The CDR3 runs to 16 residues. Trimming removed 5 bases from V and 0 bases from J; junction bases left unmatched: 8. Germline loops: CDR1 MDHEN, CDR2 SYDVKM.

In this sample, this clonotype turned up a few times. The chain uses TRBV20-1 and TRBJ1-6; tentatively, D is TRBD1 (6 bases). V lost 5 bases, J lost 6 bases, and 20 bases lay in between. The CDR3 is made up of 16 amino acids. The germline gives CDR1 DFQATT, CDR2 SNEGSKA (reference sequence). The CDR3 spells CSAPSSRGSLNSPLHF. The CDR3 region has the DNA TGCAGTGCTCCTAGTTCCAGGGGCTCTCTTAATTCACCCCTCCACTTT.

The sample holds many counts of this clonotype. This sequence joins TRBV7-9 and TRBJ2-2; tentative D call: TRBD2 (5 bases). V shed 0 bases and J shed 6 bases, with 5 bases lying between them. CDR3 length equals 13 residues. Germline V lookup: CDR1 SEHNR, CDR2 FQNEAQ (reference sequence). The CDR3 loop is CASSLASAGELFF. Here the CDR3 DNA reads TGTGCCAGCAGCTTAGCTAGCGCCGGGGAGCTGTTTTTT.

The V call is TRBV29-1, the J call TRBJ2-3; D ambiguous. Germline loops: CDR1 SQVTM, CDR2 ANQGSEA. CDR3 length: 15 amino acids. V lost 1 base to trimming and J lost 2 bases, with 13 bases between them. The CDR3 sequence is CSVEVGMAYTDTQYF. CDR3 sequence (DNA): TGCAGCGTTGAAGTAGGTATGGCGTACACAGATACGCAGTATTTT.

With regard to this clonotype: Mismatch with germline at one junction end may stem from a read error. This chain links TRBV28 with TRBJ2-5, with D perhaps TRBD2 (6 bases). Per germline, CDR1 MDHEN and CDR2 SYDVKM. This CDR3 spans 14 amino acids. The CDR3 sequence is CASSWAGNQETQYF. The CDR3 DNA reads TGTGCCAGCAGTTGGGCGGGAAACCAGGAGACCCAGTACTTC.

The V call is TRBV30, the J call TRBJ2-1; D may be TRBD1 (5 bases). Trimming removed 4 bases at V and 3 bases at J, with 22 bases between. The CDR3 length is 17 residues. Germline assignment: CDR1 GTSNPN and CDR2 SVGIG (reference sequence). The CDR3 DNA reads as TGTGCCTGGACCCCCGGACATGTCGGGCAGGACTACAATGAGCAGTTCTTC. This gives the protein CAWTPGHVGQDYNEQFF. The whole variable domain, remainder taken from reference TRBV30 and TRBJ2-1, is SQTIHQWPATLVQPVGSPLSLECTVEGTSNPNLYWYRQAAGRGLQLLFYSVGIGQISSEVPQNLSASRPQDRQFILSSKKLLLSDSGFYLCAWTPGHVGQDYNEQFFGPGTRLTVL.

The chain uses TRBV28 and TRBJ1-2; TRBD1 might be the D (6 bases). This CDR3 has 17 amino acids. Germline lookup yields CDR1 MDHEN and CDR2 SYDVKM. Deletions cut 6 bases from V and 6 bases from J, with 26 bases between. CDR3 in amino acids: CASSPPVYVRGAHGYTF. The CDR3 DNA reads TGTGCCAGCAGCCCCCCAGTTTACGTCAGGGGAGCCCATGGCTACACCTTC.

The CDR3 DNA reads as TGTGCCAGCAGTTTAGGGGCTAGCGGGAGAGGTGAGCAGTTCTTC. It encodes CASSLGASGRGEQFF. The chain is built from TRBV27 and TRBJ2-1, with 10 bases matching TRBD2. From germline, CDR1 is MNHEY and CDR2 SMNVEV (reference sequence). V dropped 2 bases and J dropped 9; count of bases not matched to a gene: 7. CDR3 length: 15 residues.

The chain joins TRBV14 to TRBJ2-7, with 9 bases lining up with TRBD1. Germline-derived CDR1 and CDR2 are SGHDN and FVKESK. This CDR3 comprises 18 residues. The ends lost 1 base at V and 2 bases at J; junction bases unmatched: 12. This CDR3 reads CASSQADRGRSTTYEQYF. DNA for the CDR3: TGTGCCAGCAGCCAAGCGGACAGGGGTAGGTCCACTACCTACGAGCAGTACTTC.

This chain joins TRBV19 and TRBJ1-4, with D perhaps matching TRBD1 (5 bases). With 6 bases removed from V and 7 bases from J, the gap between germline ends came to 18 bases. This CDR3 spans 15 amino acids. Germline V CDR1 and CDR2: LNHDA, SQIVND (reference sequence). Written as DNA, the CDR3 is TGTGCCAGTAGCAGTGTGTTGGGGGGGGTTGAAAAACTGTTTTTT. Its protein is CASSSVLGGVEKLFF.

This clonotype was seen ten or more times. The chain combines TRBV7-9 with TRBJ2-2, with 8 bases lining up with TRBD2. Germline V gene lookup returns CDR1 SEHNR and CDR2 FQNEAQ (reference sequence). J was trimmed by 2 bases and V by 6 bases; bases with no gene match: 5. The CDR3 spans 15 residues. CDR3 residues: CASRFGLANTGELFF. The CDR3 DNA follows: TGTGCCAGCAGGTTTGGACTAGCCAACACCGGGGAGCTGTTTTTT.

The sample holds many counts of this clonotype. The V call is TRBV6-2 or TRBV6-3, the J call TRBJ2-2; D ambiguous. V lost 5 bases and J lost 3, with 10 bases in between. Germline V gene sequence: CDR1 MNHEY, CDR2 SVGEGT. CDR3 length equals 14 residues. CDR3 in amino acids: CASSTISYTGELFF. In DNA, the CDR3 is TGTGCCAGCAGTACGATCTCCTACACCGGGGAGCTGTTTTTT.

This clonotype was recorded at least ten times. The V call is TRBV20-1, the J call TRBJ2-7, with 7 nucleotides matching TRBD2. Germline assignment: CDR1 DFQATT and CDR2 SNEGSKA (reference sequence). There are 15 residues in the CDR3. V lost 4 bases to trimming and J lost 3 bases; unmatched junction nucleotides: 12. The CDR3 sequence is CSANHRLAAGYEQYF. In DNA, the CDR3 is TGCAGTGCTAATCACCGACTAGCCGCGGGCTACGAGCAGTACTTC.

This clonotype has just a few counts. The genes are TRBV18 and TRBJ1-4, with a tentative D call TRBD1 (5 bases). The V gene lost 1 base and the J gene lost 3 bases, with 9 bases spanning the gap. This CDR3 is built from 15 residues. Germline loops: CDR1 KGHSH, CDR2 LQKENI. CDR3 nucleotides: TGTGCCAGCTCACCACGAGAGGGGTCTAATGAAAAACTGTTTTTT. Amino acid sequence: CASSPREGSNEKLFF.

This clonotype came up many times. CDR3 nucleotide sequence: TGTGCCAGCAGTGAATCGAGACAGGGTAAATCACCCCTCCACTTT. The encoded protein is CASSESRQGKSPLHF. J is TRBJ1-6 and V is TRBV25-1; TRBD1 aligns across 7 bases. Germline V CDR1 and CDR2: MGHDK, SYGVNS. The CDR3 is made up of 15 amino acids. V shed 1 base and J 10 bases; nucleotides not matched to a gene: 7.

Judged by abundance, this clonotype is medium-sized. V usage is TRBV6-2 or TRBV6-3 and J usage is TRBJ1-6; TRBD1 aligns across 8 bases. The CDR3 extends over 12 amino acids. The V segment lost 5 bases and the J segment 16 bases; nucleotides outside the gene matches: 7. Germline CDR1 reads MNHEY; CDR2 reads SVGEGT. The CDR3 sequence is CASSHLDRALHF. The CDR3 DNA reads as TGTGCCAGCAGTCACCTGGACAGGGCTCTCCACTTT.

This clonotype was found many times. The chain combines TRBV20-1 with TRBJ1-4, with D perhaps matching TRBD1 (5 bases). The CDR3 runs 16 residues. The germline V gene encodes CDR1 DFQATT and CDR2 SNEGSKA (reference sequence). Trimming left V 6 bases short and J 0 bases short, with 17 bases between. CDR3 loop: CSAEGRDDATNEKLFF. The DNA for the CDR3 is TGCAGTGCCGAGGGACGGGATGACGCAACTAATGAAAAACTGTTTTTT.

The rearrangement uses TRBV4-3 and TRBJ2-1, with 13 bases that match TRBD2. In germline, CDR1 is LGHNA, CDR2 YSLEER. This CDR3 region has 16 residues. V shed 4 bases, J shed 4 bases, and the junction held 4 bases outside the gene matches. The CDR3 reads CASSPGLAGRYNEQFF. The DNA of the CDR3 is TGCGCCAGCAGCCCGGGACTAGCGGGGAGGTACAATGAGCAGTTCTTC.

This clonotype was counted ten times or more. In DNA form, the CDR3 reads TGTGCCAGCAGTACGCAGGCCCCCTACGAGCAGTACTTC. Residues: CASSTQAPYEQYF. The chain recombines TRBV12-3 or TRBV12-4 with TRBJ2-7; D remains ambiguous. Between the trimmed V and J ends, which lost 5 bases and 2 bases, there was a span of 10 bases. The CDR3 is 13 amino acids.

This clonotype has a count of ten or more. This chain links TRBV20-1 with TRBJ2-1; tentative D call: TRBD2 (5 bases). The V end was cut by 3 bases, the J end by 4 bases, with 22 bases between. The germline CDR1 and CDR2 sequences are DFQATT and SNEGSKA (reference sequence). CDR3 length: 17 residues. The CDR3 DNA sequence: TGCAGTGCTAGTAGCCCCATTAGTTTGCGGGTTTACAATGAGCAGTTCTTC. Its protein is CSASSPISLRVYNEQFF.

In the case of this clonotype: A much larger clone lies one base from this, so it may be a read error. The chain uses TRBV7-2 and TRBJ2-7; D is uncertain. The CDR3 spans 13 residues. In germline, CDR1 is SGHTA, CDR2 FQGNSA. Between the trimmed V and J ends, which lost 0 bases and 6 bases, there was a span of 9 bases. CDR3 coding DNA: TGTGCCAGCAGCTTAGCGCCACTCTTCGAGCAGTACTTC. It is translated as CASSLAPLFEQYF.